The clone carrying this TCR beta chain was found a few times. Its antigen is still unknown. The sample is drawn from a study of T cells in narcolepsy. The CDR3 has 13 residues. Looked up from germline, CDR1 is KGHSH and CDR2 is LQKENI. V was shortened by 2 bases and J by 8 bases, with 9 bases between the two germline ends. Only in-frame clones appear in the TCRdb table, and some are missing; sequencing was by immunoSEQ multiplex PCR. The sample records approximately 30,000 clones, about 85% being singletons. Study-level results: No autoreactive T cell clone sequences appeared in some memory CD4+ repertoires.

This TCR was recovered from a human donor in good health. Specimen: memory (CD45RA-) CD4+ T cells from blood. The genes are TRBV18 and TRBJ1-4, with no clear D. The CDR3 loop is CASSPGLREKLFF. The CDR3 coding sequence is TGTGCCAGCTCACCAGGGTTGAGGGAAAAACTGTTTTTT.